Included here is one TCR beta chain sequence, with context. Its antigen is still unknown. This sample was included in a study of memory B cells and T cells in multiple sclerosis. The protocol was immunoSEQ multiplex PCR, while the TCRdb copy is restricted to in-frame clones and leaves out a portion. This table holds about 32,000 clones, more than 70% found once. The study's findings and limits: Compartments had unequal clone-set sizes, affecting shared clonotype counts.

The CDR3 sequence is 14 residues long. The trim removed 7 bases at V and 1 base at J, leaving 6 bases unmatched. The V gene's germline CDR1 is MNHNY and CDR2 SVGAGI (reference sequence). CFSE-dim autoproliferating and CFSE-high non-proliferating T cells from unstimulated culture were sequenced separately. Replicate wells were pooled after roughly 7 days of stimulus-free culture of more than 45 million CFSE-labeled PBMCs. CFSE at approximately 0.5 uM labeled the PBMCs, which were then cultured unstimulated. This chain links TRBV6-6 with TRBJ2-7, with 8 bases fitting TRBD1. This TCR came from a human donor with multiple sclerosis. Sequencing was carried out using PBMCs from blood kept in culture. CDR3 amino acids: CASKDRALSYEQYF. The CDR3 nucleotides read TGTGCCAGCAAGGACAGGGCCCTTTCCTACGAGCAGTACTTC.